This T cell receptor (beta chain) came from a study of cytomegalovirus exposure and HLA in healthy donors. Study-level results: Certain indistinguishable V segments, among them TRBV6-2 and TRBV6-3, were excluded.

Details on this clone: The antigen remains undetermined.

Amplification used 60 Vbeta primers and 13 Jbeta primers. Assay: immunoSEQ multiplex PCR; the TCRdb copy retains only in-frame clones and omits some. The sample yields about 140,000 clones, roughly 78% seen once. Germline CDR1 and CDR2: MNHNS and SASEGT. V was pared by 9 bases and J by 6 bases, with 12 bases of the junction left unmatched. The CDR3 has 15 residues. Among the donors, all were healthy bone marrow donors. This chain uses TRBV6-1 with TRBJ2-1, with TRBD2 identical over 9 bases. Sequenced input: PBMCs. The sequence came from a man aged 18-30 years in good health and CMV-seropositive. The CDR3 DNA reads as TGTGCCAGTTCCGTCTTAGCGGGAGTTGGCAATGAGCAGTTCTTC. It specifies CASSVLAGVGNEQFF.